The 8 T cell receptor beta chains reported below all come from one sample, sequenced in a study of lymphopenia after photon versus proton radiotherapy. Some clones are missing from TCRdb's copy, which holds only in-frame ones; the method was immunoSEQ multiplex PCR. The table lists about 39,000 clones, roughly 90% of them singletons. The sample in question was peripheral blood, obtained from a patient treated with photon-based radiotherapy. The receptors shown here come from a man aged 55 to 70 with cholangiocarcinoma.

The V call is TRBV7-3, the J call TRBJ2-7; D gene ambiguous. The length of the CDR3 is 14 residues. The germline gives CDR1 SGHTA, CDR2 FQGTGA. With 3 bases removed from V and 0 bases from J, the gap between germline ends came to 9 bases. As DNA, the CDR3 is TGTGCCAGCAGCTTGGCCGGCGGCTCCTACGAGCAGTACTTC. Translation gives CASSLAGGSYEQYF.

This chain connects TRBV19 to TRBJ2-7, with TRBD1 matching over 9 bases. J was trimmed by 7 bases and V by 3 bases; bases with no gene match: 10. Germline loops: CDR1 LNHDA, CDR2 SQIVND (reference sequence). The CDR3 is 15 residues long. The CDR3 reads CASSMTRTGVREQYF. The CDR3 DNA reads TGTGCCAGTAGTATGACAAGGACAGGGGTGCGAGAGCAGTACTTC. The full variable domain, its missing parts supplied by reference TRBV19 and TRBJ2-7, is DGGITQSPKYLFRKEGQNVTLSCEQNLNHDAMYWYRQDPGQGLRLIYYSQIVNDFQKGDIAEGYSVSREKKESFPLTVTSAQKNPTAFYLCASSMTRTGVREQYFGPGTRLTVT.

J is TRBJ2-1 and V is TRBV5-4; tentatively, D is TRBD1 (6 bases). Germline CDR1 and CDR2: SGHNT and YYREEE (reference sequence). Trimming took 1 base from V and 0 from J, leaving 8 bases between them. The CDR3 is 15 residues long. CDR3 in amino acids: CASSLSQGSYNEQFF. DNA of the CDR3: TGTGCCAGCAGCTTGTCACAGGGCTCCTACAATGAGCAGTTCTTC.

The chain is built from TRBV12-5 and TRBJ1-1; 8 nucleotides agree with TRBD1. CDR1 and CDR2 (germline): LGHNT, FRNRAP. The CDR3 has 18 residues. Trimming took 9 bases from V and 5 from J; bases not matched to a gene: 23. This CDR3 reads CASSPIYYGSQGATEAFF. CDR3 nucleotides: TGTGCTAGCTCTCCGATTTACTACGGCTCGCAGGGGGCGACTGAAGCTTTCTTT.

V is TRBV19 and J is TRBJ2-4; D is uncertain. This CDR3 region has 13 residues. The V end lost 10 bases, the J end lost 3 bases, and 13 bases lay between the germline ends. Germline CDR1 LNHDA, CDR2 SQIVND (reference sequence). Here the CDR3 reads CATSTGGKNIQYF. The CDR3 coding sequence is TGTGCCACTTCTACGGGTGGCAAAAACATTCAGTACTTC.

The V call is TRBV20-1, the J call TRBJ1-1; no clear D. Germline CDR1 is DFQATT and CDR2 is SNEGSKA (reference sequence). This CDR3 has 11 amino acids. Trimming stripped 5 bases from V and 8 bases from J, with 12 bases between. CDR3 sequence (DNA): TGCAGTGCTTACCGGACTGAAGAAGCTTTCTTT. It yields the protein CSAYRTEEAFF.

The chain combines TRBV27 with TRBJ1-2, with D maybe TRBD1 (5 bases). This CDR3 contains 15 residues. Germline values: CDR1 MNHEY, CDR2 SMNVEV (reference sequence). The V end lost 7 bases, the J end lost 5 bases, and 20 bases lay between the germline ends. CDR3 loop: CASTLRQNGNYGYTF. The CDR3, as DNA: TGTGCCAGCACCTTGCGACAGAACGGCAATTATGGCTACACCTTC.

The rearrangement links TRBV15 to TRBJ2-2; 8 bases are a match to TRBD1. The V and J ends lost 4 bases and 2 bases, in that order; junction bases with no gene match: 3. The germline gives CDR1 LNHNV, CDR2 YYDKDF (reference sequence). This CDR3 region has 15 residues. In nucleotides, the CDR3 is TGTGCCACCAGCATTGGGACAGGCAACACCGGGGAGCTGTTTTTT. Its protein is CATSIGTGNTGELFF.